What follows are 29 T cell receptor beta chains derived from one specimen sequenced in a study of lymphopenia after photon versus proton radiotherapy. Sequencing used immunoSEQ multiplex PCR; TCRdb keeps in-frame clones, though not all of them. Here the sample spans roughly 35,000 clones, 85% being singletons. This specimen consisted of peripheral blood, obtained from a patient treated with photon-based radiotherapy. The receptors derive from a man aged 50 to 60 with gastric cancer.

This clone was counted a single time. This chain uses TRBV15 with TRBJ2-7, with 8 bases lining up with TRBD1. Trimming removed 6 bases from V and 7 bases from J; junction bases left unmatched: 8. CDR1 and CDR2 from the germline V gene are LNHNV and YYDKDF (reference sequence). CDR3 length equals 13 residues. Here the CDR3 reads CATRGAGGWEQYF. The CDR3 DNA reads as TGTGCCACCAGGGGGGCAGGGGGCTGGGAGCAGTACTTC.

Written as DNA, the CDR3 is TGTGCCAGCAGCCCGGATACTCGGGGAAACACTGAAGCTTTCTTT. The encoded protein is CASSPDTRGNTEAFF. V and J are TRBV4-2 and TRBJ1-1; D gene unclear. Germline V lookup: CDR1 LGHNA, CDR2 YNFKEQ. The CDR3 totals 15 residues. V lost 4 bases to trimming and J lost 2 bases, with 14 bases between them.

The rearrangement joins TRBV10-3 to TRBJ2-5; D is ambiguous. The CDR3 covers 13 residues. From germline, CDR1 is ENHRY and CDR2 SYGVKD. V was trimmed by 3 bases and J by 5 bases, leaving 10 bases between them. CDR3 region: CAISDQVGETQYF. The CDR3 nucleotides are TGTGCCATCAGTGACCAGGTCGGGGAGACCCAGTACTTC.

J is TRBJ2-7 and V is TRBV18; D is unclear. The germline V gene has CDR1 KGHSH and CDR2 LQKENI. The V gene lost 0 bases and the J gene lost 5 bases, with 8 bases spanning the gap. The CDR3 runs to 13 residues. The CDR3 spells CASSPPGPHEQYF. CDR3 nucleotide sequence: TGTGCCAGCTCACCACCAGGTCCCCACGAGCAGTACTTC.

V usage is TRBV25-1 and J usage is TRBJ1-1; possible D gene TRBD1, 6 bases. Between the trimmed V and J ends, which lost 6 bases and 0 bases, there was a span of 11 bases. Germline V gene lookup returns CDR1 MGHDK and CDR2 SYGVNS. The CDR3 length is 14 residues. CDR3: CASSLGQMNTEAFF. The CDR3 bases are TGTGCCAGCAGCCTCGGACAGATGAACACTGAAGCTTTCTTT.

The chain joins TRBV28 to TRBJ1-6, with D unclear. Trimming removed 5 bases from V and 9 bases from J, with 14 bases in between. Germline CDR1 and CDR2: MDHEN and SYDVKM. The CDR3 covers 14 residues. The CDR3 DNA reads as TGTGCCAGCAGTCCTCGGAACAGACCTTCACCCCTCCACTTT. It codes for CASSPRNRPSPLHF.

V gene TRBV7-6 combines with J gene TRBJ2-3, with D hard to call. Per germline, CDR1 SGHVS and CDR2 FNYEAQ. Deletions cut 2 bases from V and 0 bases from J, with 6 bases between. There are 14 residues in the CDR3. The CDR3 reads CASSLSLSTDTQYF. The DNA of the CDR3 is TGTGCCAGCAGCTTAAGCTTGAGCACAGATACGCAGTATTTT.

The rearrangement uses TRBV29-1 and TRBJ2-7, with TRBD1 matching 11 bases. The CDR3 sequence is 13 residues long. The V and J ends lost 4 bases and 4 bases, in that order; junction bases with no gene match: 3. Per the germline V gene, CDR1 is SQVTM and CDR2 is ANQGSEA. The CDR3 spells CSVGTGGTYEQYF. For the CDR3, the DNA is TGCAGCGTTGGGACAGGGGGCACTTACGAGCAGTACTTC.

In this sample, this clone turned up a few times. The chain is built from TRBV10-2 and TRBJ2-7, with D perhaps matching TRBD1 or TRBD2 (5 bases each). CDR3 length: 14 residues. The germline gives CDR1 WSHSY, CDR2 SAAADI. Between the trimmed V and J ends, which lost 8 bases and 6 bases, there was a span of 20 bases. CDR3 loop: CASGLLPGTGEQYF. The CDR3 coding sequence is TGCGCCAGCGGCCTCTTACCCGGGACGGGCGAGCAGTACTTC.

The DNA of the CDR3 is TGCAGCGTCGACTATGGCTACACCTTC. This gives the protein CSVDYGYTF. The chain links TRBV29-1 to TRBJ1-2; D is undetermined. Trimming removed 6 bases from V and 3 bases from J, with 2 bases in between. Looked up from germline, CDR1 is SQVTM and CDR2 is ANQGSEA. The CDR3 runs to 9 residues.

This clone has a single count. J is TRBJ2-1 and V is TRBV7-9; TRBD2 aligns across 11 bases. The CDR3 runs 15 residues. The V and J ends lost 6 bases and 6 bases, in that order; junction bases with no gene match: 7. Looked up from germline, CDR1 is SEHNR and CDR2 is FQNEAQ (reference sequence). In DNA, the CDR3 is TGTGCCAGCAGTGTTACTAGCGGGAGCGGCAATGAGCAGTTCTTC. Protein product: CASSVTSGSGNEQFF.

This chain links TRBV28 with TRBJ2-3; TRBD2 matches at 8 bases. Trimming took 5 bases from V and 0 from J; bases not matched to a gene: 10. This CDR3 has 17 residues. CDR1 and CDR2 from the germline V gene are MDHEN and SYDVKM. The CDR3 nucleotides are TGTGCCAGCAGTCCCAGGCGGGGGGCGACTAGCACAGATACGCAGTATTTT. Protein sequence: CASSPRRGATSTDTQYF.

A few counts support this clone. The J gene is TRBJ2-1, the V gene TRBV5-1, with 7 positions matching TRBD1. Germline CDR1 SGHRS, CDR2 YFSETQ. This CDR3 is 16 amino acids long. V was clipped by 1 base and J by 7 bases; unmatched bases: 11. This chain's CDR3 is CASSLLIGSRGNEQFF. The CDR3 DNA reads as TGCGCCAGCAGCTTGCTCATAGGCTCCAGGGGGAATGAGCAGTTCTTC.

The chain links TRBV19 to TRBJ2-2, with 11 bases identical to TRBD2. This CDR3 contains 16 residues. With 6 bases clipped from V and 5 bases from J, the junction kept 8 bases outside the gene matches. Per the germline V gene, CDR1 is LNHDA and CDR2 is SQIVND (reference sequence). CDR3: CASRPTSGRSTGELFF. CDR3 coding DNA: TGTGCCAGTAGACCCACTAGCGGGAGAAGTACCGGGGAGCTGTTTTTT.

The sample holds one count of this clone. The genes are TRBV14 and TRBJ2-5, with D perhaps assigned TRBD1 or TRBD2 (5 bases each). V was trimmed by 1 base and J by 1 base, leaving 22 bases between them. CDR3 size: 19 residues. CDR1 and CDR2 from the germline V gene are SGHDN and FVKESK. Here the CDR3 reads CASSQVKFTGRVIQETQYF. CDR3 nucleotide sequence: TGTGCCAGCAGCCAAGTTAAGTTTACGGGACGAGTGATCCAAGAGACCCAGTACTTC.

The rearrangement joins TRBV5-8 to TRBJ1-2, with TRBD1 matching 7 bases. The CDR3 loop spans 16 amino acids. Trimming cost V 0 bases and J 1 base; bases outside gene matches: 6. Germline V lookup: CDR1 SGHTS, CDR2 YDEGEE. CDR3 DNA: TGTGCCAGCAGCTTGGAGGACAGGCGGAATAACTATGGCTACACCTTC. It specifies CASSLEDRRNNYGYTF.

This sequence joins TRBV28 and TRBJ2-1, with 13 positions matching TRBD2. This CDR3 region has 16 residues. CDR1 MDHEN and CDR2 SYDVKM come from the germline V gene. The V and J ends lost 4 bases and 4 bases, in that order; junction bases with no gene match: 4. DNA of the CDR3: TGTGCCAGCAGTTCCCCGACTAGCGGGGGGTACAATGAGCAGTTCTTC. This gives the protein CASSSPTSGGYNEQFF.

The V and J genes are TRBV10-3 and TRBJ2-1; D is unclear. Germline CDR1 and CDR2: ENHRY and SYGVKD. Trimming cost V 0 bases and J 5 bases, with 5 bases left between them. CDR3 size: 13 residues. Written as DNA, the CDR3 is TGTGCCATCAGTGAGTCGGGGAACAATGAGCAGTTCTTC. Protein sequence: CAISESGNNEQFF.

This clone came up a few times. J is TRBJ1-1 and V is TRBV5-4, with D maybe TRBD1 (5 bases). Germline CDR1 and CDR2: SGHNT and YYREEE (reference sequence). With 4 bases removed from V and 5 bases from J, the gap between germline ends came to 18 bases. The CDR3 has 15 residues. CDR3 region: CASSPGWADRTEAFF. The DNA of the CDR3 is TGTGCCAGCAGCCCGGGATGGGCAGACAGAACTGAAGCTTTCTTT.

V and J are TRBV6-1 and TRBJ1-5, with D perhaps matching TRBD1 (6 bases). The V end lost 6 bases, the J end lost 3 bases, and 9 bases lay between the germline ends. The germline gives CDR1 MNHNS, CDR2 SASEGT. There are 13 residues in the CDR3. The CDR3 region is CASRGQLNQPQHF. In nucleotides, the CDR3 is TGTGCCAGCAGAGGACAGCTCAATCAGCCCCAGCATTTT.

The chain combines TRBV15 with TRBJ2-7, with 8 bases matching TRBD2. The germline V gene has CDR1 LNHNV and CDR2 YYDKDF (reference sequence). CDR3 length: 14 amino acids. The trim removed 1 base at V and 4 bases at J, leaving 3 bases unmatched. Here the CDR3 reads CATSRGTSMYEQYF. CDR3 nucleotides: TGTGCCACCAGCAGAGGGACTAGCATGTACGAGCAGTACTTC. The variable domain in full, completed from reference TRBV15 and TRBJ2-7, reads DAMVIQNPRYQVTQFGKPVTLSCSQTLNHNVMYWYQQKSSQAPKLLFHYYDKDFNNEADTPDNFQSRRPNTSFCFLDIRSPGLGDTAMYLCATSRGTSMYEQYFGPGTRLTVT.

The gene calls are TRBV15 and TRBJ2-3, with 14 nucleotides matching TRBD2. CDR3 size: 18 residues. Germline V gives CDR1 LNHNV, CDR2 YYDKDF (reference sequence). The V and J ends lost 3 bases and 4 bases, in that order; junction bases with no gene match: 9. In DNA form, the CDR3 reads TGTGCCACCAGCAGGGGACTAGCGGGAGTTGTAGGGGCAGATACGCAGTATTTT. Protein product: CATSRGLAGVVGADTQYF.

The chain links TRBV29-1 to TRBJ1-2; tentative D call: TRBD1 (5 bases). The germline gives CDR1 SQVTM, CDR2 ANQGSEA. There are 11 residues in the CDR3. Trimming left V 7 bases short and J 7 bases short, with 13 bases between. CDR3: CSATTVTGYTF. CDR3 nucleotide sequence: TGCAGCGCAACGACAGTTACTGGCTACACCTTC.

A single count supports this clone. This sequence joins TRBV14 and TRBJ1-1; tentative D call: TRBD1 (5 bases). The CDR3 loop spans 14 amino acids. Per the germline V gene, CDR1 is SGHDN and CDR2 is FVKESK. The V and J ends lost 4 bases and 4 bases respectively, with 13 bases between them. CDR3 sequence (DNA): TGTGCCAGCAGCCCCCCCTGGGGGGGCACTGAAGCTTTCTTT. Its protein is CASSPPWGGTEAFF.

The gene calls are TRBV28 and TRBJ2-3; 7 nucleotides match TRBD2. This CDR3 has 16 residues. Losses at the gene ends were 8 bases for V and 4 bases for J; bases not matched to a gene: 15. Germline V CDR1 and CDR2: MDHEN, SYDVKM. CDR3 protein: CASGQLARRGADTQYF. CDR3 nucleotide sequence: TGTGCCAGCGGTCAACTAGCGAGACGAGGCGCAGATACGCAGTATTTT.

The chain recombines TRBV4-1 with TRBJ2-5; D is undetermined. Germline lookup yields CDR1 MGHRA and CDR2 YSYEKL. CDR3 length: 15 residues. With 1 base removed from V and 2 bases from J, the gap between germline ends came to 11 bases. This chain's CDR3 is CASSQVSARQETQYF. The CDR3 DNA reads TGCGCCAGCAGCCAAGTTTCGGCCAGACAAGAGACCCAGTACTTC.

This clone was detected once. The chain uses TRBV27 and TRBJ2-1; TRBD2 matches 11 bases. With V trimmed by 6 bases and J by 6 bases, 7 bases remained unmatched. Germline V gene lookup returns CDR1 MNHEY and CDR2 SMNVEV (reference sequence). The CDR3 is 15 residues long. DNA of the CDR3: TGTGCCAGCAGCCAACTAGCGGGAGCGAGCAATGAGCAGTTCTTC. It is translated as CASSQLAGASNEQFF.

The rearrangement joins TRBV11-2 to TRBJ1-2, with D possibly being TRBD1 (5 bases). Germline CDR1 and CDR2: SGHAT and FQNNGV. The germline V and J ends were trimmed by 5 bases and 0 bases, with 10 bases remaining between them. The CDR3 runs 14 residues. The CDR3: CASSPSTANYGYTF. The DNA for the CDR3 is TGTGCCAGCAGCCCATCGACAGCTAACTATGGCTACACCTTC.

This chain joins TRBV27 and TRBJ2-3, with 16 bases lining up with TRBD2. CDR3 size: 18 residues. Germline CDR1 MNHEY, CDR2 SMNVEV (reference sequence). Germline trimming cut 4 bases from V and 5 bases from J; bases unmatched to any gene: 9. The CDR3 here is CASSSPGLAGGYEDTQYF. CDR3 nucleotide sequence: TGTGCCAGCAGTTCCCCGGGACTAGCGGGAGGGTATGAAGATACGCAGTATTTT.